Shown below are 30 T cell receptor beta chains from a single sample sequenced in a study of cytotoxic CD8 clonotypes in ibrutinib-treated CLL (dated by TCRdb to the early 2020s). The library came from the immunoSEQ multiplex PCR assay. Here the immuneACCESS table is served through TCRdb, limited to in-frame sequences with V and J called. Missing clones are a known gap in these copies; in checked studies unresolved V genes cover under half, and the rest lacks a known reason. The sample table contains about 6,700 clones; only one count was recorded for over 60% of them. Around a quarter of the sample is held by the ten biggest clonotypes. Source: PBMCs, taken before ibrutinib treatment. These TCRs come from a human donor with chronic lymphocytic leukemia.

The CDR3 DNA follows: TGCGCCAGCAGCTTACAGGTGGAGGGCTACGAGCAGTACTTC. Amino acid sequence: CASSLQVEGYEQYF. The chain employs TRBV5-1 and TRBJ2-7; a weak D match, TRBD2 (6 bases). CDR3 size: 14 residues. From germline, CDR1 is SGHRS and CDR2 YFSETQ. Trimming stripped 2 bases from V and 3 bases from J, with 12 bases between.

The CDR3 DNA reads as TGTGCCAGCAGCTTAGGCGGACAGGACTACGAGCAGTACTTC. This codes for CASSLGGQDYEQYF. This rearrangement joins TRBV7-9 to TRBJ2-7, with TRBD1 matching over 7 bases. V shed 1 base and J 3 bases; nucleotides not matched to a gene: 3. Germline V gives CDR1 SEHNR, CDR2 FQNEAQ (reference sequence). The CDR3 runs 14 residues.

Notes on this clone: Additional DNA sequences in this sample encode the identical CDR3. The chain has TRBV11-2 and TRBJ2-5; tentatively, D is TRBD1 or TRBD2 (6 bases each). The CDR3 totals 16 residues. V lost 1 base, J lost 5 bases, and 17 bases lay in between. Per germline, CDR1 SGHAT and CDR2 FQNNGV. DNA of the CDR3: TGTGCCAGCAGCTTAGGAGGTACAGGGAGGCGGGAGACCCAGTACTTC. Protein: CASSLGGTGRRETQYF. The full variable domain, in which reference TRBV11-2 and TRBJ2-5 provide the parts outside the CDR3, is EAGVAQSPRYKIIEKRQSVAFWCNPISGHATLYWYQQILGQGPKLLIQFQNNGVVDDSQLPKDRFSAERLKGVDSTLKIQPAKLEDSAVYLCASSLGGTGRRETQYFGPGTRLLVL.

The gene calls are TRBV4-1 and TRBJ1-5, with TRBD1 identical over 8 bases. Germline loops: CDR1 MGHRA, CDR2 YSYEKL. Trimming cost V 3 bases and J 3 bases; bases outside gene matches: 4. The CDR3 covers 15 residues. CDR3 amino acids: CASSHQTGANQPQHF. For the CDR3, the DNA is TGCGCCAGCAGCCACCAGACAGGGGCCAATCAGCCCCAGCATTTT.

The chain carries TRBV6-1 and TRBJ1-1; D might be TRBD1 (5 bases). The CDR3 has 15 residues. Germline values: CDR1 MNHNS, CDR2 SASEGT. Trimming stripped 3 bases from V and 0 bases from J, with 11 bases between. In DNA, the CDR3 is TGTGCCAGCAGTGATGGGGGACGGATGAACACTGAAGCTTTCTTT. It yields the protein CASSDGGRMNTEAFF.

The V and J genes are TRBV5-1 and TRBJ2-3; TRBD2 matches at 9 bases. V shed 4 bases, J shed 1 base, and the junction held 10 bases outside the gene matches. This CDR3 is 17 amino acids long. Germline values: CDR1 SGHRS, CDR2 YFSETQ. The CDR3 nucleotides read TGCGCCAGCAGCCGTGGTGCGGCTAGCGGGGGCACAGATACGCAGTATTTT. This sequence encodes CASSRGAASGGTDTQYF.

DNA of the CDR3: TGTGCCAGCAGTTCACCCCTGGACAGGGGGCATGGCTACACCTTC. It yields the protein CASSSPLDRGHGYTF. The rearrangement joins TRBV28 to TRBJ1-2, with 11 bases aligning to TRBD1. The V gene's germline CDR1 is MDHEN and CDR2 SYDVKM. Germline trimming cut 4 bases from V and 6 bases from J; bases unmatched to any gene: 7. The CDR3 spans 15 residues.

The chain combines TRBV11-2 with TRBJ2-3, with 11 positions matching TRBD2. Germline CDR1 is SGHAT and CDR2 is FQNNGV. This CDR3 comprises 17 residues. J was trimmed by 2 bases and V by 5 bases; bases with no gene match: 9. The CDR3: CASSQSTSGTYTDTQYF. CDR3 nucleotides: TGTGCCAGCAGCCAATCGACTAGCGGGACTTACACAGATACGCAGTATTTT.

V is TRBV6-5 and J is TRBJ1-2; 10 bases are shared with TRBD1. V trimming: 5 bases; J trimming: 7 bases; junction bases outside the gene matches: 4. There are 13 residues in the CDR3. The germline CDR1 and CDR2 sequences are MNHEY and SVGAGI. The CDR3 sequence: CASSRDRGLGYTF. CDR3 bases: TGTGCCAGCAGTCGCGACAGGGGGCTTGGCTACACCTTC.

This chain links TRBV28 with TRBJ2-5; 11 bases match TRBD2. V lost 4 bases to trimming and J lost 7 bases; unmatched junction nucleotides: 14. This CDR3 is built from 17 residues. CDR1 is MDHEN and CDR2 is SYDVKM in the germline V gene. CDR3 sequence: CASSSRLAGYEDGTQYF. The CDR3 DNA is TGTGCCAGCAGTTCGAGACTAGCGGGGTACGAAGATGGGACCCAGTACTTC. The variable domain in full, completed from reference TRBV28 and TRBJ2-5, reads DVKVTQSSRYLVKRTGEKVFLECVQDMDHENMFWYRQDPGLGLRLIYFSYDVKMKEKGDIPEGYSVSREKKERFSLILESASTNQTSMYLCASSSRLAGYEDGTQYFGPGTRLLVL.

The chain has TRBV5-1 and TRBJ2-2; TRBD1 aligns across 7 bases. The ends lost 7 bases at V and 2 bases at J; junction bases unmatched: 8. Germline V gene lookup returns CDR1 SGHRS and CDR2 YFSETQ. The CDR3 has 15 amino acids. CDR3 amino acids: CASARAGGNTGELFF. CDR3 sequence (DNA): TGCGCCAGCGCACGGGCAGGGGGAAACACCGGGGAGCTGTTTTTT.

The V and J genes are TRBV12-5 and TRBJ2-7, with 9 positions matching TRBD2. CDR1 and CDR2 (germline): LGHNT, FRNRAP. The V and J ends lost 2 bases and 4 bases, in that order; junction bases with no gene match: 30. This CDR3 has 23 residues. The DNA of the CDR3 is TGTGCTAGTGGTTTGAGGGGGCACGACCTGCTAAGACGGGACATAGCGGGAGCTTACGAGCAGTACTTC. Translating it yields CASGLRGHDLLRRDIAGAYEQYF.

The rearrangement links TRBV28 to TRBJ1-4; D uncertain. Looked up from germline, CDR1 is MDHEN and CDR2 is SYDVKM. CDR3 length: 16 amino acids. Trimming pared 6 bases from V and 1 base from J, leaving 15 bases between. The CDR3 sequence is CASRTSGGGTNEKLFF. In DNA form, the CDR3 reads TGTGCCAGCAGGACTTCAGGAGGAGGAACTAATGAAAAACTGTTTTTT.

The chain recombines TRBV6-5 with TRBJ1-3, with 7 bases matching TRBD1. The CDR3 has 15 residues. Germline trimming cut 6 bases from V and 2 bases from J; bases unmatched to any gene: 7. In germline, CDR1 is MNHEY, CDR2 SVGAGI. For the CDR3, the DNA is TGTGCCAGCAGCCGAACAGGGGCTCCTGGAAACACCATATATTTT. This sequence encodes CASSRTGAPGNTIYF.

The rearrangement links TRBV7-2 to TRBJ1-3, with TRBD1 as a possible D gene (5 bases). V lost 5 bases and J 4 bases, leaving 15 bases between the germline ends. The CDR3 runs 15 residues. Germline V gene data show CDR1 as SGHTA and CDR2 as FQGNSA. CDR3 in DNA: TGTGCCAGCAGCCCGGGGGGGGTGCGCGGAAACACCATATATTTT. Protein: CASSPGGVRGNTIYF.

This chain uses TRBV7-3 with TRBJ1-2; no firm D call. Trimming left V 8 bases short and J 4 bases short, with 14 bases between. The CDR3 length is 13 residues. CDR1 and CDR2 from the germline V gene are SGHTA and FQGTGA. Written as DNA, the CDR3 is TGTGCCAGCGCCCCCTCGGTAGGCTATGGCTACACCTTC. Protein sequence: CASAPSVGYGYTF.

This clone was seen more than once but under ten times. The CDR3 DNA sequence: TGTGCCAGCAACACGCCGGCGAATAGATACAATGAGCAGTTCTTC. This codes for CASNTPANRYNEQFF. The rearrangement uses TRBV5-6 and TRBJ2-1; D call uncertain. The CDR3 consists of 15 residues. V was cut by 6 bases and J by 4 bases, with 17 bases left in between. The V gene's germline CDR1 is SGHDT and CDR2 YYEEEE.

Concerning this clone: A far bigger clonotype differs at one base, so this is likely a read error. A read error is likely, as this CDR3 ends without the conserved phenylalanine or tryptophan. Here the CDR3 reads CASSSDGGAFYGYTS. The CDR3 DNA reads TGTGCCAGCAGCTCCGATGGAGGGGCGTTCTATGGCTACACCTCC. The rearrangement uses TRBV7-6 and TRBJ1-2, with D perhaps matching TRBD1 (5 bases). In germline, CDR1 is SGHVS, CDR2 FNYEAQ. The CDR3 totals 15 residues. Between the trimmed V and J ends, which lost 4 bases and 4 bases, there was a span of 16 bases.

The rearrangement links TRBV5-1 to TRBJ2-5; 10 nucleotides match TRBD1. Trimming cost V 4 bases and J 0 bases; bases outside gene matches: 3. Germline V CDR1 and CDR2: SGHRS, YFSETQ. The CDR3 sequence is 15 residues long. CDR3 DNA sequence: TGCGCCAGCAGCGTCGGGACAGGGGACCAAGAGACCCAGTACTTC. Its protein is CASSVGTGDQETQYF. Looking up the rest from reference TRBV5-1 and TRBJ2-5 gives the full variable domain: KAGVTQTPRYLIKTRGQQVTLSCSPISGHRSVSWYQQTPGQGLQFLFEYFSETQRNKGNFPGRFSGRQFSNSRSEMNVSTLELGDSALYLCASSVGTGDQETQYFGPGTRLLVL.

This clone came up once. V is TRBV2 and J is TRBJ1-2; D gene uncertain. Germline V CDR1 and CDR2: SNHLY, FYNNEI. The CDR3 has 11 amino acids. V was pared by 3 bases and J by 4 bases, with 3 bases between. The CDR3 DNA follows: TGTGCCAGCAGTGAGGCCTATGGCTACACCTTC. It yields the protein CASSEAYGYTF.

V gene TRBV7-6 combines with J gene TRBJ2-1; TRBD1 is a possible D gene (6 bases). CDR3 length equals 15 residues. CDR1 is SGHVS and CDR2 is FNYEAQ in the germline V gene. Trimming pared 5 bases from V and 7 bases from J, leaving 18 bases between. The CDR3 DNA reads TGTGCCAGCAGCGTTGCCCTGGGACATCCAAATGAGCAGTTCTTC. It encodes CASSVALGHPNEQFF. Together with reference TRBV7-6 and TRBJ2-1, the CDR3 gives the full variable domain: GAGVSQSPRYKVTKRGQDVALRCDPISGHVSLYWYRQALGQGPEFLTYFNYEAQQDKSGLPNDRFSAERPEGSISTLTIQRTEQRDSAMYRCASSVALGHPNEQFFGPGTRLTVL.

The chain employs TRBV7-9 and TRBJ2-5; D gene ambiguous. V was cut by 5 bases and J by 2 bases, with 3 bases left in between. Germline V lookup: CDR1 SEHNR, CDR2 FQNEAQ (reference sequence). This CDR3 region has 11 residues. The CDR3 region is CASSPQETQYF. DNA of the CDR3: TGTGCCAGCAGCCCTCAAGAGACCCAGTACTTC.

V gene TRBV11-2 combines with J gene TRBJ2-3; a weak D match, TRBD2 (6 bases). There are 16 residues in the CDR3. In germline, CDR1 is SGHAT, CDR2 FQNNGV. The germline V and J ends were trimmed by 3 bases and 2 bases, with 15 bases remaining between them. For the CDR3, the DNA is TGTGCCAGCAGCTTCGATCTAGCGCGCGACACAGATACGCAGTATTTT. Its protein product is CASSFDLARDTDTQYF.

The chain couples TRBV5-1 to TRBJ2-3; possibly TRBD2 for D (7 bases). From germline, CDR1 is SGHRS and CDR2 YFSETQ. The CDR3 loop spans 18 amino acids. Trimming took 4 bases from V and 0 from J, leaving 21 bases between them. The CDR3 region is CASSTGGGGLPSTDTQYF. In nucleotides, the CDR3 is TGCGCCAGCAGCACTGGCGGGGGCGGTCTCCCTAGCACAGATACGCAGTATTTT.

The chain is built from TRBV19 and TRBJ2-5, with 9 positions matching TRBD1. The CDR3 length is 18 residues. In germline, CDR1 is LNHDA, CDR2 SQIVND (reference sequence). Unmatched junction bases numbered 13, after V lost 3 bases and J lost 2 bases. As DNA, the CDR3 is TGTGCCAGTAGTATTTTGCCTTCCGGGACAGGGATACAAGAGACCCAGTACTTC. Amino acid sequence: CASSILPSGTGIQETQYF.

The chain recombines TRBV15 with TRBJ2-7; the D gene is possibly TRBD2 (6 bases). Germline V gene data show CDR1 as LNHNV and CDR2 as YYDKDF (reference sequence). V lost 3 bases, J lost 5 bases, and 17 bases lay in between. There are 15 residues in the CDR3. The DNA for the CDR3 is TGTGCCACCAGCAGCTTCGCCGGGACTCCCGACGAGCAGTACTTC. The encoded protein is CATSSFAGTPDEQYF.

The chain uses TRBV18 and TRBJ2-7; D tentatively reads TRBD1 or TRBD2 (5 bases each). The CDR3 totals 15 residues. V was shortened by 3 bases and J by 3 bases, with 15 bases between the two germline ends. CDR1 and CDR2 from the germline V gene are KGHSH and LQKENI. The CDR3 DNA follows: TGTGCCAGCTCACCGAACGCAGGGACGCACTACGAGCAGTACTTC. Residues: CASSPNAGTHYEQYF.

Concerning this clone: One end of the junction fails to match germline, which may point to a read error. The V call is TRBV19, the J call TRBJ1-3; the D gene is possibly TRBD1 (5 bases). CDR3 length equals 14 residues. The germline V gene has CDR1 LNHDA and CDR2 SQIVND (reference sequence). CDR3 amino acids: CASSPRGVGTTIYF. CDR3 DNA: TGTGCCAGTAGTCCTCGGGGCGTCGGAACCACCATATATTTT.

The V gene is TRBV6-6, the J gene TRBJ1-2; no reliable D call. Germline CDR1 MNHNY, CDR2 SVGAGI (reference sequence). The germline V and J ends were trimmed by 0 bases and 7 bases, with 12 bases remaining between them. This CDR3 has 14 residues. The CDR3 spells CASSYSHQSLGYTF. In nucleotides, the CDR3 is TGTGCCAGCAGTTACTCGCACCAATCCCTTGGCTACACCTTC.

This clone was detected a few times. Written as DNA, the CDR3 is TGTGCCAGCAGCGTAGGGGCGGGAGCGGGCGGTGAGCAGTTCTTC. Translated, it gives CASSVGAGAGGEQFF. The V and J genes are TRBV9 and TRBJ2-1; 7 bases match TRBD2. This CDR3 region has 15 residues. The V segment lost 0 bases and the J segment 9 bases; nucleotides outside the gene matches: 9. Germline V gene lookup returns CDR1 SGDLS and CDR2 YYNGEE.